A single sample is the source of the 7 T cell receptor beta chains below, sequenced in a study of breast tumors, draining lymph nodes, adjacent tissues (dated by TCRdb to 2015 to 2016). Library construction relied on multiplex PCR. Sequencing took place on an Illumina HiSeq 2000. TCRdb reanalyzed the raw reads on its own, using fastp at Q25 for trimming and MiXCR for clone calling, and kept in-frame beta chains. All rows with the same CDR3 protein become a single entry with the most common DNA and genes. The sample data list 65,000 to 80,000 distinct CDR3 sequences, and about 20% of these were observed just once. The ten largest account for about 2.4% of the sample. The lymph node samples were taken from the axillary draining lymph nodes of breast cancer patients. The sequencing sample was made of axillary lymph node tissue. These receptors were taken from a female donor with breast cancer. Some clones in this sample may be carry-over from other donors' samples.

This clonotype was counted many times. The genes are TRBV7-9 and TRBJ1-2; a possible D gene is TRBD1 (6 bases). CDR3 length: 14 amino acids. Germline CDR1 and CDR2: SEHNR and FQNEAQ (reference sequence). V was pared by 6 bases and J by 1 base, with 12 bases between. CDR3 nucleotides: TGTGCCAGCAGTAAGACAGGAATTAACTATGGCTACACCTTC. Translation gives CASSKTGINYGYTF.

This clonotype appeared many times. V is TRBV20-1 and J is TRBJ1-4; D not certain. Looked up from germline, CDR1 is DFQATT and CDR2 is SNEGSKA (reference sequence). The CDR3 has 13 residues. V lost 2 bases to trimming and J lost 6 bases, with 10 bases between them. CDR3: CSARRSGHEKLFF. In DNA form, the CDR3 reads TGCAGTGCTAGACGGAGCGGGCATGAAAAACTGTTTTTT.

V usage is TRBV19 and J usage is TRBJ1-2, with a tentative D call TRBD1 (5 bases). Trimming removed 0 bases from V and 3 bases from J, with 20 bases in between. CDR1 and CDR2 from the germline V gene are LNHDA and SQIVND (reference sequence). The CDR3 totals 18 residues. As DNA, the CDR3 is TGTGCCAGTAGTATAGATCACCCGTCGGGGGGAAGTTACTATGGCTACACCTTC. Encoded protein: CASSIDHPSGGSYYGYTF.

In the case of this clonotype: An end of the junction differs from the germline gene, which may be a read error. The rearrangement uses TRBV5-6 and TRBJ2-7; D not certain. Germline-derived CDR1 and CDR2 are SGHDT and YYEEEE. The CDR3 is made up of 13 amino acids. The CDR3 protein is CASSLTGFYGQYF. CDR3 in DNA: TGTGCCAGCAGCTTGACGGGTTTCTACGGGCAGTACTTC.

This clonotype was observed at least ten times. The V gene is TRBV7-8, the J gene TRBJ2-3; no firm D call. Trimming took 1 base from V and 6 from J, leaving 14 bases between them. The length of the CDR3 is 15 residues. Germline V gene lookup returns CDR1 SGHVS and CDR2 FQNEAQ. The CDR3 reads CASSLVGGLLDTQYF. Written as DNA, the CDR3 is TGTGCCAGCAGCTTAGTTGGCGGCCTTTTGGATACGCAGTATTTT.

This clonotype was recorded many times. The chain combines TRBV2 with TRBJ1-4, with unresolved D. Germline V CDR1 and CDR2: SNHLY, FYNNEI. V was shortened by 6 bases and J by 8 bases, with 10 bases between the two germline ends. This CDR3 spans 12 amino acids. CDR3 residues: CASRRHQEKLFF. Here the CDR3 DNA reads TGTGCCAGCAGACGGCACCAGGAAAAACTGTTTTTT.

This clonotype was observed at least ten times. The rearrangement joins TRBV5-1 to TRBJ2-1; perhaps TRBD1 as D (6 bases). With 0 bases removed from V and 0 bases from J, the gap between germline ends came to 10 bases. Germline V gene lookup returns CDR1 SGHRS and CDR2 YFSETQ. CDR3 length: 16 residues. CDR3 bases: TGCGCCAGCAGCTTGGACGGGGACACCTCCTACAATGAGCAGTTCTTC. As protein: CASSLDGDTSYNEQFF. Full variable domain (missing parts from reference TRBV5-1 and TRBJ2-1): KAGVTQTPRYLIKTRGQQVTLSCSPISGHRSVSWYQQTPGQGLQFLFEYFSETQRNKGNFPGRFSGRQFSNSRSEMNVSTLELGDSALYLCASSLDGDTSYNEQFFGPGTRLTVL.